This T cell receptor beta chain was retrieved from a study of post-analysis software for immune sequencing data. This CDR3 has 13 residues. Losses at the gene ends were 7 bases for V and 6 bases for J; bases not matched to a gene: 8. Germline lookup yields CDR1 ENHRY and CDR2 SYGVKD. Unique-molecular-identifier-tagged TCR beta cDNA libraries were used. T cells numbering roughly 1 to 10 million yielded roughly 500,000 cDNA molecules. TCRdb passed the PCR reads through MiXCR, listing each CDR3 protein once. This table has 550,000 to 700,000 distinct CDR3 sequences, roughly 40% appearing once. Overall study results and limits: Five TRBV segments occurring more often in patients than controls included TRBV5-6, TRBV5-1 and TRBV20-1. By F measure, samples from a shared preparation batch strongly co-clustered. Normalized Chao1 diversity was significantly reduced in patients versus controls.

This clonotype has only a few counts. What it binds is unknown. This chain joins TRBV10-3 and TRBJ2-7; 8 bases fit TRBD1. Sequenced: blood. The receptor comes from a girl between 5 and 17 years old with multiple sclerosis. CDR3 DNA: TGTGCCATCAAAATGGACAGGGAAAGCGAGCAGTACTTC. It encodes CAIKMDRESEQYF.